The 11 T cell receptor beta chains in this list originate from one sample, sequenced in a study of blood T cell repertoires in COVID-19. Only in-frame clones appear in the TCRdb table, and some are missing; sequencing was by immunoSEQ multiplex PCR. The sample includes around 250,000 clones, roughly 86% of them seen just once. The sequenced sample was peripheral blood. The receptors come from a man in his late teens or twenties with active or convalescent COVID-19.

The chain couples TRBV27 to TRBJ1-3; no clear D. The germline CDR1 and CDR2 sequences are MNHEY and SMNVEV (reference sequence). This CDR3 has 15 residues. The V end was cut by 5 bases, the J end by 4 bases, with 15 bases between. In DNA, the CDR3 is TGTGCCAGCAGTCCCTCCAGGACTGTCGGAAACACCATATATTTT. Protein: CASSPSRTVGNTIYF.

The chain is built from TRBV6-4 and TRBJ2-1; a weak D match, TRBD2 (6 bases). The CDR3 is made up of 19 amino acids. V was pared by 7 bases and J by 7 bases, with 32 bases between. Germline assignment: CDR1 MRHNA and CDR2 SNTAGT. The CDR3 is CASTVVTGAFGLRGNEQFF. CDR3 nucleotides: TGTGCCAGCACCGTAGTGACGGGAGCCTTCGGTTTGAGGGGAAATGAGCAGTTCTTC.

The chain joins TRBV5-1 to TRBJ1-1; no definite D call. Germline lookup yields CDR1 SGHRS and CDR2 YFSETQ. This CDR3 contains 16 residues. V was trimmed by 3 bases and J by 1 base, leaving 16 bases between them. DNA for the CDR3: TGCGCCAGCAGCTGGAATCCCCGGGAGCAGAACACTGAAGCTTTCTTT. It specifies CASSWNPREQNTEAFF.

The DNA of the CDR3 is TGTGCCAGCAGTTTGAGTGGTCTAGGTGGGAATTCACCCCTCCACTTT. It specifies CASSLSGLGGNSPLHF. The rearrangement links TRBV28 to TRBJ1-6; D remains ambiguous. With 3 bases removed from V and 7 bases from J, the gap between germline ends came to 16 bases. Germline CDR1 is MDHEN and CDR2 is SYDVKM. The CDR3 has 16 residues.

The genes are TRBV19 and TRBJ1-1, with D possibly matching TRBD1 (6 bases). Germline-derived CDR1 and CDR2 are LNHDA and SQIVND (reference sequence). The CDR3 spans 13 residues. Trimming stripped 7 bases from V and 5 bases from J, with 14 bases between. As DNA, the CDR3 is TGTGCCAGTAAACAGGGTTGGGGGACTGAAGCTTTCTTT. Translation gives CASKQGWGTEAFF.

This clone was seen only a few times. The chain employs TRBV7-9 and TRBJ1-1, with a weak D call TRBD1 (5 bases). This CDR3 is 14 amino acids long. CDR1 and CDR2 from the germline V gene are SEHNR and FQNEAQ (reference sequence). V lost 8 bases, J lost 0 bases, and 13 bases lay in between. The CDR3: CASRREGLNTEAFF. The CDR3 region has the DNA TGTGCCAGCCGTCGGGAGGGGCTGAACACTGAAGCTTTCTTT. The variable domain in full, completed from reference TRBV7-9 and TRBJ1-1, reads DTGVSQNPRHKITKRGQNVTFRCDPISEHNRLYWYRQTLGQGPEFLTYFQNEAQLEKSRLLSDRFSAERPKGSFSTLEIQRTEQGDSAMYLCASRREGLNTEAFFGQGTRLTVV.

The chain employs TRBV6-5 and TRBJ2-4; D remains unclear. The CDR3 has 13 amino acids. Germline V gene lookup returns CDR1 MNHEY and CDR2 SVGAGI. The V end was cut by 6 bases, the J end by 7 bases, with 13 bases between. CDR3 sequence (DNA): TGTGCCAGCAGCTCCGCATTAACTAACATTCAGTACTTC. Protein product: CASSSALTNIQYF.

This rearrangement joins TRBV6-5 to TRBJ2-7; 7 positions match TRBD1. The CDR3 length is 14 residues. V lost 4 bases, J lost 0 bases, and 3 bases stayed unmatched. Per germline, CDR1 MNHEY and CDR2 SVGAGI. The CDR3 DNA reads TGTGCCAGCAGTTCCGGACAGGTCTCCTACGAGCAGTACTTC. Translating it yields CASSSGQVSYEQYF.

This chain connects TRBV4-1 to TRBJ1-5; D call uncertain. With 0 bases removed from V and 4 bases from J, the gap between germline ends came to 10 bases. The CDR3 consists of 15 residues. The V gene's germline CDR1 is MGHRA and CDR2 YSYEKL. The CDR3 region is CASSQDWQENQPQHF. Written as DNA, the CDR3 is TGCGCCAGCAGCCAAGATTGGCAGGAAAATCAGCCCCAGCATTTT.

This chain uses TRBV28 with TRBJ1-5; the D is unclear. The CDR3 runs to 13 residues. Germline CDR1 MDHEN, CDR2 SYDVKM. With 3 bases removed from V and 4 bases from J, the gap between germline ends came to 7 bases. CDR3 sequence reads: CASSFQENQPQHF. For the CDR3, the DNA is TGTGCCAGCAGTTTCCAAGAGAATCAGCCCCAGCATTTT.

The rearrangement links TRBV3-1 (or the pseudogene TRBV3-2) to TRBJ1-2; maybe TRBD1 (5 bases). Germline V CDR1 and CDR2: LGHDT, YNNKEL (reference sequence). Trimming removed 5 bases at V and 7 bases at J, with 14 bases between. There are 13 residues in the CDR3. The CDR3 sequence: CASSVLQESGYTF. Here the CDR3 DNA reads TGTGCCAGCAGCGTCCTACAGGAATCTGGCTACACCTTC.